The next 14 T cell receptor beta chains were all read from a single sample in a study of beta chain features in type 1 diabetes. TCRB transcripts that were expressed got sequenced, as all of the isolated RNA had been reverse transcribed. Sequencing was performed with immunoSEQ multiplex PCR; in TCRdb, only in-frame clones are kept and a portion is missing. Of under 300,000 clones in the sample, roughly 8% are singletons; the top ten hold roughly 1%. The material sequenced was central memory CD4+ T cells from blood. Receptor source: a woman aged 18-29 years in good health.

This clone was counted between two and nine times. DNA for the CDR3: TGTGCCAGCACCGGGACAGGAGGGGAGACCCAGTACTTC. Translated, it gives CASTGTGGETQYF. The J gene is TRBJ2-5, the V gene TRBV2, with TRBD1 matching 8 bases. The CDR3 is 13 amino acids. V lost 7 bases to trimming and J lost 5 bases; unmatched junction nucleotides: 6. Germline-derived CDR1 and CDR2 are SNHLY and FYNNEI.

The V call is TRBV5-5, the J call TRBJ2-1; perhaps D is TRBD1 or TRBD2 (7 bases each). This CDR3 is 15 amino acids long. Germline V CDR1 and CDR2: SGHKS, YYEKEE (reference sequence). V lost 4 bases, J lost 8 bases, and 19 bases lay in between. The CDR3 protein is CASSPRGGQLDEQFF. Here the CDR3 DNA reads TGTGCCAGCAGCCCAAGGGGGGGACAGTTGGATGAGCAGTTCTTC.

This clone was seen a handful of times. The rearrangement links TRBV5-6 to TRBJ2-5, with 7 positions matching TRBD1. The CDR3 covers 13 residues. Germline-derived CDR1 and CDR2 are SGHDT and YYEEEE. V lost 4 bases to trimming and J lost 6 bases; unmatched junction nucleotides: 6. The CDR3 region is CASSPRDSQTQYF. Here the CDR3 DNA reads TGTGCCAGCAGCCCCAGGGACAGTCAGACCCAGTACTTC.

In this sample, this clone turned up a few times. V usage is TRBV5-4 and J usage is TRBJ2-3, with D unresolved. Trimming took 6 bases from V and 4 from J, leaving 21 bases between them. This CDR3 spans 16 amino acids. CDR1 is SGHNT, CDR2 YYREEE, per germline (reference sequence). The CDR3 coding sequence is TGTGCCAGCATCCCTAACCCCCAGCGTGGAGCAGATACGCAGTATTTT. Amino acids: CASIPNPQRGADTQYF. The full variable domain, in which reference TRBV5-4 and TRBJ2-3 provide the parts outside the CDR3, is ETGVTQSPTHLIKTRGQQVTLRCSSQSGHNTVSWYQQALGQGPQFIFQYYREEENGRGNFPPRFSGLQFPNYSSELNVNALELDDSALYLCASIPNPQRGADTQYFGPGTRLTVL.

This clone was found a few times. This chain uses TRBV29-1 with TRBJ2-5, with unresolved D. The germline V and J ends were trimmed by 3 bases and 4 bases, with 15 bases remaining between them. CDR1 and CDR2 (germline): SQVTM, ANQGSEA. The CDR3 length is 14 residues. The CDR3 reads CSVEDGDSPETQYF. CDR3 bases: TGCAGCGTTGAGGATGGGGATAGCCCAGAGACCCAGTACTTC.

V and J are TRBV19 and TRBJ1-1; unclear D gene. Germline CDR1 is LNHDA and CDR2 is SQIVND (reference sequence). Between the trimmed V and J ends, which lost 5 bases and 0 bases, there was a span of 19 bases. The CDR3 loop spans 17 amino acids. CDR3 nucleotides: TGTGCCAGTAGTCCCCGGGCCACCATAACCATGAACACTGAAGCTTTCTTT. Amino acids: CASSPRATITMNTEAFF.

The V and J genes are TRBV5-6 and TRBJ2-7, with a weak D call TRBD1 (6 bases). The V end was cut by 0 bases, the J end by 1 base, with 11 bases between. This CDR3 is built from 15 residues. Germline CDR1 and CDR2: SGHDT and YYEEEE. The CDR3 spells CASSLAGDPSYEQYV. CDR3 in DNA: TGTGCCAGCAGCTTGGCAGGGGACCCGTCCTACGAGCAGTACGTC.

This chain links TRBV2 with TRBJ1-1; D is undetermined. The germline CDR1 and CDR2 sequences are SNHLY and FYNNEI. There are 14 residues in the CDR3. V was trimmed by 4 bases and J by 5 bases, leaving 14 bases between them. In nucleotides, the CDR3 is TGTGCCAGCAGTGCCCAGTCCATGGCTACTGAAGCTTTCTTT. Translated: CASSAQSMATEAFF.

This clone was observed once. V usage is TRBV7-3 and J usage is TRBJ2-2; a weak D match, TRBD1 (6 bases). Between the trimmed V and J ends, which lost 1 base and 4 bases, there was a span of 10 bases. This CDR3 contains 15 residues. CDR1 and CDR2 (germline): SGHTA, FQGTGA. Written as DNA, the CDR3 is TGTGCCAGCAGCTTAAGGGGACAACTCACCGGGGAGCTGTTTTTT. Its protein is CASSLRGQLTGELFF.

This clone was found a few times. This rearrangement joins TRBV5-1 to TRBJ2-1, with 14 bases aligning to TRBD2. The CDR3 is 14 amino acids. The J segment lost 6 bases and the V segment lost 7 bases, leaving 3 bases of the junction unmatched. Germline assignment: CDR1 SGHRS and CDR2 YFSETQ. DNA for the CDR3: TGCGCCAGCGGACTAGCGGGAGGTCGCAATGAGCAGTTCTTC. It yields the protein CASGLAGGRNEQFF.

This chain links TRBV7-8 with TRBJ2-2, with D possibly being TRBD1 (6 bases). The CDR3 runs 17 residues. Germline V gives CDR1 SGHVS, CDR2 FQNEAQ. The ends were cut back, 5 bases at V and 6 bases at J, with 22 bases in the middle. In DNA form, the CDR3 reads TGTGCCAGCAGCCCCCACCCCTTCCCAGGGGAAGCCGGGGAGCTGTTTTTT. Translating it yields CASSPHPFPGEAGELFF.

The chain couples TRBV25-1 to TRBJ1-6, with D maybe TRBD1 (5 bases). The CDR3 is 15 amino acids. V lost 1 base, J lost 10 bases, and 14 bases lay in between. Germline assignment: CDR1 MGHDK and CDR2 SYGVNS. This CDR3 reads CASSEFEGIWSPLHF. The CDR3 coding sequence is TGTGCCAGCAGTGAATTCGAGGGGATATGGTCACCCCTCCACTTT.

The genes are TRBV4-1 and TRBJ2-2, with D unclear. The CDR3 sequence is 17 residues long. V lost 0 bases and J 2 bases, leaving 13 bases between the germline ends. The germline V gene encodes CDR1 MGHRA and CDR2 YSYEKL. This CDR3 reads CASSQESVAFNTGELFF. The CDR3 DNA follows: TGCGCCAGCAGCCAAGAATCAGTGGCTTTCAACACCGGGGAGCTGTTTTTT.

V usage is TRBV6-6 and J usage is TRBJ1-1; D remains unclear. Trimming left V 5 bases short and J 4 bases short, with 17 bases between. The CDR3 runs to 15 residues. Looked up from germline, CDR1 is MNHNY and CDR2 is SVGAGI (reference sequence). The CDR3 here is CASSEQAYEGTEAFF. The CDR3 region has the DNA TGTGCCAGCAGTGAGCAAGCGTATGAGGGCACTGAAGCTTTCTTT.